The 17 T cell receptor beta chains below come from one sample, sequenced in a study of T cell changes during pregnancy in multiple sclerosis. Sequencing used immunoSEQ multiplex PCR; TCRdb keeps in-frame clones, though not all of them. This table has about 40,000 clones, 91% appearing once. The sequencing used CD8+ T cells from peripheral blood mononuclear cells, collected before pregnancy. The receptor set was obtained from a female donor with multiple sclerosis, enrolled in a pregnancy study.

The V and J genes are TRBV9 and TRBJ2-3; TRBD2 matches 7 bases. This CDR3 has 16 residues. Trimming at V came to 0 bases and at J to 2 bases, leaving 6 bases not matched to a gene. Germline V gene sequence: CDR1 SGDLS, CDR2 YYNGEE. CDR3 DNA sequence: TGTGCCAGCAGCGTAGCGGAGGGAGGGCCCACAGATACGCAGTATTTT. Amino acid sequence: CASSVAEGGPTDTQYF.

The J gene is TRBJ1-5, the V gene TRBV5-5, with D unclear. This CDR3 has 15 residues. V was cut by 2 bases and J by 0 bases, with 9 bases left in between. Per the germline V gene, CDR1 is SGHKS and CDR2 is YYEKEE (reference sequence). CDR3 sequence reads: CASSFGHNSNQPQHF. CDR3 bases: TGTGCCAGCAGCTTTGGTCACAATAGCAATCAGCCCCAGCATTTT. Full variable domain (outside the CDR3, taken from reference TRBV5-5 and TRBJ1-5): DAGVTQSPTHLIKTRGQQVTLRCSPISGHKSVSWYQQVLGQGPQFIFQYYEKEERGRGNFPDRFSARQFPNYSSELNVNALLLGDSALYLCASSFGHNSNQPQHFGDGTRLSIL.

V and J are TRBV4-2 and TRBJ2-1; D ambiguous. CDR1 is LGHNA and CDR2 is YNFKEQ in the germline V gene. CDR3 length equals 16 residues. Trimming took 0 bases from V and 1 from J, leaving 10 bases between them. The CDR3 DNA reads TGTGCCAGCAGCCAAGATATGGCGGAATCCTACAATGAGCAGTTCTTC. Amino acid sequence: CASSQDMAESYNEQFF.

The genes are TRBV6-5 and TRBJ2-5, with 7 bases matching TRBD2. The J call is doubtful: the DNA matches TRBJ2-7 better. Germline V gene data show CDR1 as MNHEY and CDR2 as SVGAGI. The CDR3 length is 14 residues. CDR3 in DNA: TGTGCCAGCAGTGCCGCTAGCGGTTCCTACGAGCAGTACTTC. Its translation is CASSAASGSYEQYF.

The chain has TRBV7-9 and TRBJ2-1; D might be TRBD2 (5 bases). This CDR3 is 15 amino acids long. Trimming removed 4 bases from V and 4 bases from J, with 14 bases in between. CDR1 is SEHNR and CDR2 is FQNEAQ in the germline V gene (reference sequence). The DNA for the CDR3 is TGTGCCAGCAGCTCGGACTCGACTCCTTACAATGAGCAGTTCTTC. It specifies CASSSDSTPYNEQFF.

This sequence joins TRBV7-6 and TRBJ2-7; 9 nucleotides align to TRBD2. The CDR3 has 12 residues. In germline, CDR1 is SGHVS, CDR2 FNYEAQ. V lost 5 bases to trimming and J lost 7 bases; unmatched junction nucleotides: 3. CDR3 protein: CASSTLAGEQYF. CDR3 DNA sequence: TGTGCCAGCAGCACCCTAGCGGGGGAGCAGTACTTC.

J is TRBJ2-7 and V is TRBV4-1; 7 nucleotides match TRBD1. With V trimmed by 5 bases and J by 3 bases, 7 bases remained unmatched. Germline V CDR1 and CDR2: MGHRA, YSYEKL. The CDR3 is made up of 14 amino acids. This CDR3 reads CASSGGRGSYEQYF. As DNA, the CDR3 is TGCGCCAGCAGCGGGGGCAGGGGGAGCTACGAGCAGTACTTC.

This rearrangement joins TRBV14 to TRBJ2-7; tentatively, D is TRBD1 (5 bases). Germline V gene data show CDR1 as SGHDN and CDR2 as FVKESK. The CDR3 length is 15 residues. The V end lost 1 base, the J end lost 5 bases, and 15 bases lay between the germline ends. The CDR3 DNA follows: TGTGCCAGCAGCCAAGTAGCCCTAGGGGTCGACGAGCAGTACTTC. Its translation: CASSQVALGVDEQYF.

The genes are TRBV14 and TRBJ1-4; TRBD1 is a possible D gene (5 bases). CDR1 and CDR2 from the germline V gene are SGHDN and FVKESK. Deletions cut 6 bases from V and 1 base from J, with 9 bases between. This CDR3 comprises 14 residues. The CDR3 DNA reads TGTGCCAGCAGACCCGGGGGAACTAATGAAAAACTGTTTTTT. Its protein is CASRPGGTNEKLFF.

This chain links TRBV28 with TRBJ2-2, with a weak D call TRBD1 (6 bases). Trimming stripped 5 bases from V and 3 bases from J, with 22 bases between. The CDR3 is 18 residues long. CDR1 MDHEN and CDR2 SYDVKM come from the germline V gene. This CDR3 reads CASSPTTGGSVDTGELFF. For the CDR3, the DNA is TGTGCCAGCAGTCCCACGACAGGTGGGTCAGTGGACACCGGGGAGCTGTTTTTT.

The chain is built from TRBV9 and TRBJ2-4; no clear D. CDR1 SGDLS and CDR2 YYNGEE come from the germline V gene. V gave up 0 bases and J gave up 3 bases, with 13 bases separating them. The CDR3 contains 16 residues. CDR3 residues: CASSVALGNFKNIQYF. CDR3 coding DNA: TGTGCCAGCAGCGTAGCTCTCGGTAACTTCAAAAACATTCAGTACTTC. Filled out from reference TRBV9 and TRBJ2-4, the complete variable domain reads DSGVTQTPKHLITATGQRVTLRCSPRSGDLSVYWYQQSLDQGLQFLIQYYNGEERAKGNILERFSAQQFPDLHSELNLSSLELGDSALYFCASSVALGNFKNIQYFGAGTRLSVL.

This CDR3 reads CASSIEIARRPYNEQFF. Written as DNA, the CDR3 is TGTGCCAGTAGTATAGAAATCGCCCGGAGGCCCTACAATGAGCAGTTCTTC. The chain employs TRBV19 and TRBJ2-1, with D maybe TRBD2 (5 bases). The CDR3 is made up of 17 amino acids. The germline V gene encodes CDR1 LNHDA and CDR2 SQIVND (reference sequence). V was pared by 0 bases and J by 2 bases, with 14 bases between.

This clone was counted a single time. The V gene is TRBV5-1, the J gene TRBJ1-2; tentative D call: TRBD1 (5 bases). The CDR3 contains 14 residues. The germline V gene has CDR1 SGHRS and CDR2 YFSETQ. The germline V and J ends were trimmed by 9 bases and 5 bases, with 20 bases remaining between them. The CDR3 bases are TGCGCCACTAAGCGGGACGCCGGAATGTATGGCTACACCTTC. Translation: CATKRDAGMYGYTF.

The J gene is TRBJ1-1, the V gene TRBV27; 7 bases map to TRBD1. V was clipped by 2 bases and J by 11 bases; unmatched bases: 14. Germline loops: CDR1 MNHEY, CDR2 SMNVEV (reference sequence). The CDR3 runs to 15 residues. The CDR3 sequence: CASSLGGTESRGAFF. CDR3 coding DNA: TGTGCCAGCAGTTTAGGGGGGACAGAAAGTCGGGGGGCTTTCTTT.

The V call is TRBV9, the J call TRBJ2-7; D is possibly TRBD1 (5 bases). Germline V lookup: CDR1 SGDLS, CDR2 YYNGEE. CDR3 length: 15 amino acids. The ends were cut back, 3 bases at V and 5 bases at J, with 18 bases in the middle. The CDR3 nucleotides read TGTGCCAGCAGCGGCCAAGGGGTGATTAGCAACGAGCAGTACTTC. Its protein is CASSGQGVISNEQYF.

The rearrangement links TRBV7-6 to TRBJ2-1, with D uncertain. With 2 bases removed from V and 6 bases from J, the gap between germline ends came to 5 bases. Germline loops: CDR1 SGHVS, CDR2 FNYEAQ. This CDR3 contains 12 residues. The CDR3 nucleotides read TGTGCCAGCAGCTTATACACCAATGAGCAGTTCTTC. Translating gives CASSLYTNEQFF.

The DNA of the CDR3 is TGCGCCAGCAGCTTTCGGGAGAATTTCTACAATGAGCAGTTCTTC. Protein sequence: CASSFRENFYNEQFF. The genes are TRBV5-1 and TRBJ2-1; D possibly corresponds to TRBD2 (6 bases). The CDR3 loop spans 15 amino acids. Trimming shortened V by 2 bases and J by 3 bases, and 12 bases separated the two germline ends. Germline loops: CDR1 SGHRS, CDR2 YFSETQ.